This T cell receptor (beta chain) was recorded in a study of blood T cell repertoires in COVID-19. The CDR3 runs 14 residues. Germline CDR1 SGHTA, CDR2 FQGTGA. V gave up 5 bases and J gave up 10 bases; unmatched junction bases: 10. In the source study's methods: Amplification of reference gene primers provided the estimated nucleated cell counts. Measured with immunoSEQ multiplex PCR; TCRdb has only the in-frame clones, and not every one. The V and J calls and clone size were taken over from that table, and D and trimming were inferred from the DNA. The data hold about 210,000 clones, with around nine tenths observed a single time.

What was sequenced was peripheral blood. The receptor was isolated from a man between 60 and 70 years old with acute or convalescent COVID-19. The genes are TRBV7-3 and TRBJ2-1; TRBD1 aligns across 8 bases. The CDR3: CASSPRGRFGEQFF. The DNA for the CDR3 is TGTGCCAGCAGCCCCAGGGGGCGTTTCGGGGAGCAGTTCTTC.